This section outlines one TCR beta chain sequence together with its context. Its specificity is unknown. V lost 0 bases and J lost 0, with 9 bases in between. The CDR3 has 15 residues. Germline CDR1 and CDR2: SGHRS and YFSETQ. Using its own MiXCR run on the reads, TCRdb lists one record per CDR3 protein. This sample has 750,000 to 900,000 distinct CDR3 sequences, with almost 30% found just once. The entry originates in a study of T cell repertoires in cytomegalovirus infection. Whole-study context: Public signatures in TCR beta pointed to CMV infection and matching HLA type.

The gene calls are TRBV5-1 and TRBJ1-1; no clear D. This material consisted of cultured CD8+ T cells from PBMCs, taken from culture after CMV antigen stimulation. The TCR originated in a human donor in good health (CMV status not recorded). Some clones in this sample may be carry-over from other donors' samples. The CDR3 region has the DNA TGCGCCAGCAGCTTGGATACGGTCATGAACACTGAAGCTTTCTTT. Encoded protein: CASSLDTVMNTEAFF.